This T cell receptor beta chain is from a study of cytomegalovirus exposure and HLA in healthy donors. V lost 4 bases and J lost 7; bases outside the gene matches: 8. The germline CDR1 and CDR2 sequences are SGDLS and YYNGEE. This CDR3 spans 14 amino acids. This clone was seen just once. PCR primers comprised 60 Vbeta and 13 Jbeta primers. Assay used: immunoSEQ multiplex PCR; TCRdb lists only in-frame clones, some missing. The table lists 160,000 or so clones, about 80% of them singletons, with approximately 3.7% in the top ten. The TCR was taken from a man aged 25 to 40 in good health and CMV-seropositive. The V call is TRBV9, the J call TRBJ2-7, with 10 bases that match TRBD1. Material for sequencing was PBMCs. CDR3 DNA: TGTGCCAGCAGCCGAGGAGACAGGGGGCGGGAGCAGTACTTC. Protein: CASSRGDRGREQYF.